One sample yielded the 3 T cell receptor beta chains listed below, sequenced in a study of blood T cell repertoires in COVID-19. Sequencing was performed with immunoSEQ multiplex PCR; in TCRdb, only in-frame clones are kept and a portion is missing. The repertoire holds 250,000 to 300,000 clones, with about nine tenths as singletons. The sequenced sample was PBMCs or T cells enriched from blood (not recorded which). The receptors derive from a woman between 40 and 50 years old with acute COVID-19.

This chain joins TRBV18 and TRBJ2-7, with a tentative D call TRBD2 (7 bases). The CDR3 extends over 13 amino acids. Trimming stripped 4 bases from V and 7 bases from J, with 14 bases between. CDR1 is KGHSH and CDR2 is LQKENI in the germline V gene. DNA for the CDR3: TGTGCCAGCTCACTGGGAGGGACAAGAGAGCAGTACTTC. It encodes CASSLGGTREQYF.

V is TRBV9 and J is TRBJ1-3, with no clear D. V was shortened by 0 bases and J by 0 bases, with 10 bases between the two germline ends. The CDR3 spans 16 residues. The germline V gene encodes CDR1 SGDLS and CDR2 YYNGEE. The CDR3, as DNA: TGTGCCAGCAGCGTAGGAGAGGGCAACTCTGGAAACACCATATATTTT. It codes for CASSVGEGNSGNTIYF.

The chain employs TRBV20-1 and TRBJ2-3; TRBD2 might be the D (5 bases). Trimming pared 3 bases from V and 3 bases from J, leaving 10 bases between. This CDR3 contains 13 residues. Germline CDR1 DFQATT, CDR2 SNEGSKA (reference sequence). CDR3: CSASRAGTDTQYF. The CDR3 region has the DNA TGCAGTGCTAGTCGGGCGGGTACAGATACGCAGTATTTT.